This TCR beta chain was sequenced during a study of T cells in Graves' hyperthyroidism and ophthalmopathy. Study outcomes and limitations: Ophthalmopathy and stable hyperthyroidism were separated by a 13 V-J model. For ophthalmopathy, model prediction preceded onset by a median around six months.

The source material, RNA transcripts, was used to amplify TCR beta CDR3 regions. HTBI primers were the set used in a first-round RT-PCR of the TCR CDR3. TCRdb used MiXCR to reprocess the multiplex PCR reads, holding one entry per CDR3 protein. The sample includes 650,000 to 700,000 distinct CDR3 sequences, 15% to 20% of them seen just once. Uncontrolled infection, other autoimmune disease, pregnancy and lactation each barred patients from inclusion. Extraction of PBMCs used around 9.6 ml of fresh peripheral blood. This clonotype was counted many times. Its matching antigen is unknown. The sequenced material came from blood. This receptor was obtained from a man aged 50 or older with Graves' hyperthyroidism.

The CDR3 spells CASSLRQGGHEQFF. The DNA of the CDR3 is TGCGCCAGCAGCTTGAGACAGGGAGGGCATGAGCAGTTCTTC. This chain joins TRBV5-1 and TRBJ2-1; D is tentatively TRBD1 or TRBD2 (7 bases each). Per the germline V gene, CDR1 is SGHRS and CDR2 is YFSETQ. The CDR3 runs to 14 residues. Trimming left V 1 base short and J 8 bases short, with 13 bases between.